This TCR beta chain originates from a study of shared T cell receptors in the human thymus. V trimming: 4 bases; J trimming: 1 base; junction bases outside the gene matches: 12. The CDR3 extends over 17 amino acids. CDR1 SGHRS and CDR2 YFSETQ come from the germline V gene. This table comes from immunoSEQ multiplex PCR, and its TCRdb copy is limited to in-frame clones, with some not included. The sample includes 700,000 to 750,000 clones, 70% to 90% of them seen just once. The same data also went into a second study, on human thymus T cells. That work states: Resections were taken during corrective heart surgery, and the thymus tissue came from these. Thymic and blood repertoires appeared to display a bias in their usage of V and J genes.

This receptor was identified in a girl under three years old with a congenital heart defect. The sequenced material came from thymocytes. The chain carries TRBV5-1 and TRBJ2-3; 7 nucleotides match TRBD1. The CDR3 reads CASSRDSQSRGTDTQYF. The CDR3 DNA is TGCGCCAGCAGCCGGGACAGTCAAAGCAGGGGCACAGATACGCAGTATTTT.